The 10 T cell receptor beta chains presented below share a single source sample, sequenced in a study of blood T cell repertoires in COVID-19. Some clones are missing from TCRdb's copy, which holds only in-frame ones; the method was immunoSEQ multiplex PCR. Here the sample spans some 51,000 clones, around 90% being singletons. The source material was peripheral blood. These receptors all come from a human donor with active COVID-19. The donor label of this sample is uncertain.

The chain couples TRBV14 to TRBJ1-2, with D perhaps matching TRBD1 (6 bases). The CDR3 loop spans 15 amino acids. Trimming took off 1 base at V and 3 bases at J, with 12 bases between the two ends. Germline values: CDR1 SGHDN, CDR2 FVKESK. The CDR3 is CASSQVPGDYYGYTF. CDR3 DNA sequence: TGTGCCAGCAGCCAAGTTCCAGGGGATTACTATGGCTACACCTTC.

The CDR3 bases are TGCGCCAGCAGCTATAGCGGGGGGGAGGCAGATACGCAGTATTTT. As protein: CASSYSGGEADTQYF. The chain uses TRBV5-1 and TRBJ2-3, with TRBD2 matching over 11 bases. This CDR3 contains 15 residues. V was clipped by 3 bases and J by 4 bases; unmatched bases: 4. CDR1 and CDR2 (germline): SGHRS, YFSETQ.

This clone has only a few counts. The chain joins TRBV28 to TRBJ2-3; TRBD1 matches at 8 bases. The V gene end was trimmed by 5 bases and the J gene end by 1 base; junction bases not matched to a gene: 8. This CDR3 comprises 16 residues. CDR1 and CDR2 (germline): MDHEN, SYDVKM. This CDR3 reads CASSGDRGRGTDTQYF. In nucleotides, the CDR3 is TGTGCCAGCAGTGGAGACAGGGGTCGGGGCACAGATACGCAGTATTTT.

CDR3 loop: CASTRTSGAYEQYF. The CDR3 coding sequence is TGCGCCAGCACCCGGACTAGCGGAGCCTACGAGCAGTACTTC. This chain joins TRBV10-2 and TRBJ2-7, with 10 bases identical to TRBD2. The V gene's germline CDR1 is WSHSY and CDR2 SAAADI. Losses at the gene ends were 7 bases for V and 2 bases for J; bases not matched to a gene: 5. This CDR3 spans 14 amino acids.

The CDR3 region has the DNA TGTGCCAGCAGTTACGGGACAGCTAATTCACCCCTCCACTTT. This sequence encodes CASSYGTANSPLHF. The rearrangement links TRBV6-7 to TRBJ1-6; 7 bases map to TRBD1. TRBV6-7 counts as an open reading frame of uncertain function. With 2 bases clipped from V and 6 bases from J, the junction kept 1 base outside the gene matches. The CDR3 covers 14 residues.

This chain links TRBV19 with TRBJ2-1; D possibly corresponds to TRBD2 (5 bases). Trimming removed 5 bases from V and 6 bases from J, with 14 bases in between. The CDR3 loop spans 14 amino acids. From germline, CDR1 is LNHDA and CDR2 SQIVND (reference sequence). The CDR3 DNA follows: TGTGCCAGTAGTGTTAGCGTCACCCCCAATGAGCAGTTCTTC. Translating gives CASSVSVTPNEQFF.

The rearrangement uses TRBV7-2 and TRBJ2-2, with 8 bases aligning to TRBD1. This CDR3 has 16 residues. J was trimmed by 6 bases and V by 1 base; bases with no gene match: 7. CDR1 is SGHTA, CDR2 FQGNSA, per germline. The CDR3 protein is CASSLVDRVGPGELFF. CDR3 DNA sequence: TGTGCCAGCAGCTTAGTGGACAGGGTGGGACCCGGGGAGCTGTTTTTT. The complete variable domain, with remaining parts taken from reference TRBV7-2 and TRBJ2-2, reads GAGVSQSPSNKVTEKGKDVELRCDPISGHTALYWYRQSLGQGLEFLIYFQGNSAPDKSGLPSDRFSAERTGGSVSTLTIQRTQQEDSAVYLCASSLVDRVGPGELFFGEGSRLTVL.

This clone was counted a single time. The genes are TRBV5-4 and TRBJ2-7; TRBD1 aligns across 8 bases. Trimming took 4 bases from V and 3 from J; bases not matched to a gene: 6. The CDR3 totals 14 residues. In germline, CDR1 is SGHNT, CDR2 YYREEE (reference sequence). In DNA form, the CDR3 reads TGTGCCAGCAGCCCCCGGGACAGGAACTACGAGCAGTACTTC. This encodes CASSPRDRNYEQYF.

The chain has TRBV2 and TRBJ1-3; D gene unclear. CDR3 length equals 11 residues. Trimming took off 6 bases at V and 9 bases at J, with 9 bases between the two ends. Germline V gives CDR1 SNHLY, CDR2 FYNNEI. The CDR3 here is CASSGEGTIYF. Written as DNA, the CDR3 is TGTGCCAGCAGCGGGGAGGGCACCATATATTTT.

The rearrangement links TRBV6-5 to TRBJ2-1; D might be TRBD1 (6 bases). Germline values: CDR1 MNHEY, CDR2 SVGAGI. This CDR3 is 13 amino acids long. V was pared by 6 bases and J by 3 bases, with 9 bases between. CDR3 coding DNA: TGTGCCAGCAGCCCGGACAGCTACAATGAGCAGTTCTTC. Translating gives CASSPDSYNEQFF.